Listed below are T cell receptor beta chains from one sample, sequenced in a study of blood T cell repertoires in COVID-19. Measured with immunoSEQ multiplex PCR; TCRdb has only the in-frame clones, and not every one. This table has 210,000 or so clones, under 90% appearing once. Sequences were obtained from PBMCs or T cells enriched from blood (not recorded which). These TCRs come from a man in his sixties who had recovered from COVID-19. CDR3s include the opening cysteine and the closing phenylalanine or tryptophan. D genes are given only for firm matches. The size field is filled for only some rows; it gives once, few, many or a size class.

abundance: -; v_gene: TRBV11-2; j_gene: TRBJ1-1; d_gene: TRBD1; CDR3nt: TGTGCCAGCAGCCTTCGGGACAGGGGACTAATGAACACTGAAGCTTTCTTT; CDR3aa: CASSLRDRGLMNTEAFF
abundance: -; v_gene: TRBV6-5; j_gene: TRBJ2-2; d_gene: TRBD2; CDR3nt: TGTGCCACCAAAATAGCGGGGGGTACCGGGGAGCTGTTTTTT; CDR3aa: CATKIAGGTGELFF
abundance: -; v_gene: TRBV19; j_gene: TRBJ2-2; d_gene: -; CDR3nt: TGTGCCAGTAGAACGACAACTTTAAACACCGGGGAGCTGTTTTTT; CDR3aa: CASRTTTLNTGELFF
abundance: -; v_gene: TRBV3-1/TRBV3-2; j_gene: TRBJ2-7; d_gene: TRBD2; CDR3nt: TGTGCCAGCAGCCCACCCCGCAGCGGGGGGAACGAGCAGTACTTC; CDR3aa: CASSPPRSGGNEQYF
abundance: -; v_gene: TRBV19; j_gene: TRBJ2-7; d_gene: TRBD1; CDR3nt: TGTGCCAGTAGCTCGGGACAGGGCCCCTACGAGCAGTACTTC; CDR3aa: CASSSGQGPYEQYF
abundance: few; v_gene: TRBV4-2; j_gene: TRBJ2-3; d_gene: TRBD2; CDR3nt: TGTGCCAGCAGCCAAGACCCCCTAGCGGGGGGCGTGACAGATACGCAGTATTTT; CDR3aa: CASSQDPLAGGVTDTQYF
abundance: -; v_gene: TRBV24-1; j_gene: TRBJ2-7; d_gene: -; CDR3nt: TGTGCCACCTCCCGGGGACAATCCTACGAGCAGTACTTC; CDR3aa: CATSRGQSYEQYF
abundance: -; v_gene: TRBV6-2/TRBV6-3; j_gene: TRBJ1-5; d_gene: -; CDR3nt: TGTGCCAGCAGTTACGGGTGGGGCAGGGAAAGCAATCAGCCCCAGCATTTT; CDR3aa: CASSYGWGRESNQPQHF
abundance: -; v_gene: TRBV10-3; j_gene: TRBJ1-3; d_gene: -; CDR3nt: TGTGCCATCAGCGACGACAACTCTGGAAACACCATATATTTT; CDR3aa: CAISDDNSGNTIYF
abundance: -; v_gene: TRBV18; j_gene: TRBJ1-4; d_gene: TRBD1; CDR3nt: TGTGCCAGCTCACCTACCGGGACAGTTAATGAAAAACTGTTTTTT; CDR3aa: CASSPTGTVNEKLFF
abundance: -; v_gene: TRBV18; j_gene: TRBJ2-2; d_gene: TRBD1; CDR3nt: TGTGCCAGCTCACCGACAGGGTTTGACACCGGGGAGCTGTTTTTT; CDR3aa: CASSPTGFDTGELFF
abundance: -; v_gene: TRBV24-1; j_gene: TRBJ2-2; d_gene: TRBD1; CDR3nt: TGTGCCACCAGTGACCCAGACAGGGGTATTCTCGGGGAGCTGTTTTTT; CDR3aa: CATSDPDRGILGELFF
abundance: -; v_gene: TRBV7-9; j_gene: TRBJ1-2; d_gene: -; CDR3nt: TGTGCCAGCAGTCCCACTAGCTATGGCTACACCTTC; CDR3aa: CASSPTSYGYTF
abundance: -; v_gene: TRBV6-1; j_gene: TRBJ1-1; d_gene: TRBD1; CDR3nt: TGTGCCAGCAGTGACCGGGTTAGGACAGGGCATATGAACACTGAAGCTTTCTTT; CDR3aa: CASSDRVRTGHMNTEAFF
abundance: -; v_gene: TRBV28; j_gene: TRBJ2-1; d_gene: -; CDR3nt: TGTGCCAGCGCCGGGGGATGGCAGGGAATCAATGAGCAGTTCTTC; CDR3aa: CASAGGWQGINEQFF
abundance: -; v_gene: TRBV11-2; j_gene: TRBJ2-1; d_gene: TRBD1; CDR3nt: TGTGCCAGCAGCTTACCCCGGACAGGGCGCAATGAGCAGTTCTTC; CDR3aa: CASSLPRTGRNEQFF
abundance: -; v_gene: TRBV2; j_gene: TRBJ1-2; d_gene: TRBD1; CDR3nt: TGTGCCAGCAGTGAAGCGCTTGAGGGGGCTACAAACTATGGCTACACCTTC; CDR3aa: CASSEALEGATNYGYTF
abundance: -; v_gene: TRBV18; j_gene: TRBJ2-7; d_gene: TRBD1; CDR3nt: TGTGCCAGCTCACCACCGACAGGGTTTGGAACCTACGAGCAGTACTTC; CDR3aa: CASSPPTGFGTYEQYF
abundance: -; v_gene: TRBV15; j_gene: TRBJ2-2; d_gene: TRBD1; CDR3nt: TGTGCCACCAGCAGGTGGGGGACAGCGAACACCGGGGAGCTGTTTTTT; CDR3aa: CATSRWGTANTGELFF
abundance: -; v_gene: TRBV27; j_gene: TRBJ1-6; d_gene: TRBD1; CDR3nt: TGTGCCAGCAGTCCCGGACAGGGTGGTTCACCCCTCCACTTT; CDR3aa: CASSPGQGGSPLHF
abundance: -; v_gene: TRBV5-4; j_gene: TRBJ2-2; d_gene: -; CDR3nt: TGTGCCAGCACCAGGGACACCTCGAACACCGGGGAGCTGTTTTTT; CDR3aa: CASTRDTSNTGELFF
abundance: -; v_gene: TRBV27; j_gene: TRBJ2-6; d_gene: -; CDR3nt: TGTGCCAGCAGCCCCTTGGCGGGACAGTTTACCTCTGGGGCCAACGTCCTGACTTTC; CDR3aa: CASSPLAGQFTSGANVLTF
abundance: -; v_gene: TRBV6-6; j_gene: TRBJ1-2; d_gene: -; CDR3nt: TGTGCCAGCAGTTACTCAACCCGACAGGACAACTATGGCTACACCTTC; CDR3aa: CASSYSTRQDNYGYTF
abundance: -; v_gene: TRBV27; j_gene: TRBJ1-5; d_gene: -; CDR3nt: TGTGCCAGCAGTTTATCAGGGGGAGTTCAGCCCCAGCATTTT; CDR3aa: CASSLSGGVQPQHF
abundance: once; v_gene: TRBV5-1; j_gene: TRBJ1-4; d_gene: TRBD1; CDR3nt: TGCGCCAGCAGCTTACAGGGGGCTACTAATGAAAAACTGTTTTTT; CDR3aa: CASSLQGATNEKLFF
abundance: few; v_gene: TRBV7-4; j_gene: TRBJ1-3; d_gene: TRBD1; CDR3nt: TGTGCCAGCACCCTACTCCCGGACAGGCACTTCTCTGGAAACACCATATATTTT; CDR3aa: CASTLLPDRHFSGNTIYF
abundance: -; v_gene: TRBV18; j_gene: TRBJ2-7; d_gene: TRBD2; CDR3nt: TGTGCCAGCTCACCCCCGGGACTAGCCGCCGAGCAGTACTTC; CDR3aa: CASSPPGLAAEQYF
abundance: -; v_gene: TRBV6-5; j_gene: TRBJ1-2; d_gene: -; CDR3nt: TGTGCCAGCTATGGGCGTCTCTATGGCTACACCTTC; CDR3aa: CASYGRLYGYTF
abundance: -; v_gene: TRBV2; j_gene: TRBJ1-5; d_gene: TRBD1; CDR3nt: TGTGCCAGCAGTACAGGGGGTGGAAATCAGCCCCAGCATTTT; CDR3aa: CASSTGGGNQPQHF
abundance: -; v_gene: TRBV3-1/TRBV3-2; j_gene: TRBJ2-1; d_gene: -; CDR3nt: TGTGCCAGCAGCCCCCCGGGACAAGGCCCTTACAATGAGCAGTTCTTC; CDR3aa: CASSPPGQGPYNEQFF
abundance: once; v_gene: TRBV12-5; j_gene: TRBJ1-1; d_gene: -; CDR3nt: TGTGCTAGTGGTTCCCGACAGTCTACTGAAGCTTTCTTT; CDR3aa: CASGSRQSTEAFF
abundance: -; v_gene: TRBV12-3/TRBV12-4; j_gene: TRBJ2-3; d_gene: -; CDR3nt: TGTGCCAGCAGTTTAGCCCCTTTAGATACGCAGTATTTT; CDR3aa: CASSLAPLDTQYF
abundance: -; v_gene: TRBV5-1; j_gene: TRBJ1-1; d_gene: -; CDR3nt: TGCGCCAGCAGCTTGGCCGACAGGAAAAACACTGAAGCTTTCTTT; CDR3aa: CASSLADRKNTEAFF
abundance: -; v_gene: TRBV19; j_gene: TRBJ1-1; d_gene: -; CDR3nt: TGTGCCAGTAGTATAGGGGGCACTCTGAACACTGAAGCTTTCTTT; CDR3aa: CASSIGGTLNTEAFF
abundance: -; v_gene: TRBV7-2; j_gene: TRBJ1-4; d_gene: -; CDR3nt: TGTGCCAGCAGCGCAAGGGGCGCAACTAATGAAAAACTGTTTTTT; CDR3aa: CASSARGATNEKLFF
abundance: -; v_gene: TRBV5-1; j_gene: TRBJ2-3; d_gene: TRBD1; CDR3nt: TGCGCCAGCAGCTTCGCTCCGGCCAGGGGGCTCACAGATACGCAGTATTTT; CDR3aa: CASSFAPARGLTDTQYF
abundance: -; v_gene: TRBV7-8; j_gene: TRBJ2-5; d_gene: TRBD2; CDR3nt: TGTGCCAGCAGCCCCACGGGGGGAGAGACCCAGTACTTC; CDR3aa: CASSPTGGETQYF
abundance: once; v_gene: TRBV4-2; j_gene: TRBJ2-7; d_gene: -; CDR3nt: TGTGCCAGCAGCCAAGATCGAGGTAACTCCTACGAGCAGTACTTC; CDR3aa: CASSQDRGNSYEQYF
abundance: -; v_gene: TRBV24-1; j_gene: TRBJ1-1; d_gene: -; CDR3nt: TGTGCCACCAGTGACAGGATAAGATCTGAAGCTTTCTTT; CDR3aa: CATSDRIRSEAFF
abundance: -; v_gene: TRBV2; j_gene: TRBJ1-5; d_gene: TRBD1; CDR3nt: TGTGCCAGCAGTGAGAATTTTGGGACAGGGAACAATCAGCCCCAGCATTTT; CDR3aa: CASSENFGTGNNQPQHF
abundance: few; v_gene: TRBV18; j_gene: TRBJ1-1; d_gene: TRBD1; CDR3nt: TGTGCCAGCTCACCTGGACAGGGACGGATCACTGAAGCTTTCTTT; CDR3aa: CASSPGQGRITEAFF
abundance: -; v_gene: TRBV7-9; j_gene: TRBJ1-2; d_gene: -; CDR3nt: TGTGCCAGCAGCCCGGGGGTTCGGACGGTCAACTATGGCTACACCTTC; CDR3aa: CASSPGVRTVNYGYTF
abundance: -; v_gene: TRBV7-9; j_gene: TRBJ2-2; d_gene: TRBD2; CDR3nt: TGTGCCAGCAGCTCACGACTAGCGGGGGGCACCGGGGAGCTGTTTTTT; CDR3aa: CASSSRLAGGTGELFF
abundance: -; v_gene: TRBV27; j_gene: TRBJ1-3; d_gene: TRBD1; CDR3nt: TGTGCCAGCAGTGCAGGGGGTGGAAACACCATATATTTT; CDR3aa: CASSAGGGNTIYF
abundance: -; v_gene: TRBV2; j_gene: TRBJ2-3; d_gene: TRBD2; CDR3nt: TGTGCCAGCAGTGAGGGCGGGGGGGCCACAGATACGCAGTATTTT; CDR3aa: CASSEGGGATDTQYF